This T cell receptor (beta chain) was captured in a study of read filtering for tumor transcriptome and immune sequencing. This clonotype appeared many times. What it recognizes is unknown. From 300 to 400 ng of RNA, a library with molecular barcoded alpha/delta and beta/gamma adaptors was made. MiXCR, applied by TCRdb to the reads, yields one record per CDR3 protein. The sample lists 20,000 to 25,000 distinct CDR3 sequences, about an eighth occurring once. Germline values: CDR1 SGHAT, CDR2 FQNNGV. The V and J ends lost 5 bases and 2 bases respectively, with 4 bases between them. There are 11 residues in the CDR3. Whole-study findings and limits: The sorted CD138-negative fraction was a mixed bone marrow immune population, not purified T cells.

Sequencing was done on a sample of a population of CD138-negative cells sorted from bone marrow. The chain couples TRBV11-2 to TRBJ2-7; D is unclear. The source is a donor aged 40 or over with multiple myeloma. The CDR3: CASSPAYEQYF. The DNA of the CDR3 is TGTGCCAGCAGCCCCGCCTACGAGCAGTACTTC.